This TCR beta chain was recorded in a study of cytomegalovirus exposure and HLA in healthy donors. Across the whole study: In a previous analysis, 95 million to 130 million unique TCR beta sequences were found from 150 million to 200 million T cells. Study observations and caveats: The authors reported that TCR beta sequences could predict HLA-A and HLA-B alleles. These predictions were accurate for most subjects in the first cohort.

The PCR contained 60 Vbeta and 13 Jbeta primers. Sequenced by immunoSEQ multiplex PCR; TCRdb stores in-frame clones only, minus some. The data show about 120,000 clones, over 65% seen once. Remarks on this clone: Antigen unknown.

The sequenced sample consisted of PBMCs. The clonotype was recovered from a woman aged 40-49 years in good health and CMV-seropositive.

CDR3 DNA: TGTGCCAGCAGCTTAGCGTCCGGGGTAGGATCCTACAATGAGCAGTTCTTC. Translated, it gives CASSLASGVGSYNEQFF. V is TRBV7-2 and J is TRBJ2-1; tentative D call: TRBD2 (5 bases). The CDR3 has 17 amino acids. Trimming pared 0 bases from V and 1 base from J, leaving 13 bases between. CDR1 is SGHTA, CDR2 FQGNSA, per germline.